What follows are 32 T cell receptor beta chains derived from one specimen sequenced in a study of T cell responses to AZD1222 COVID-19 vaccine. Some clones are missing from TCRdb's copy, which holds only in-frame ones; the method was immunoSEQ multiplex PCR. The sample holds tens of thousands of clones, 80% to 90% seen once. Sequencing was performed on peripheral blood, taken on day 0 of AZD1222 vaccination. The receptors stem from an adult in good health.

The V gene is TRBV5-1, the J gene TRBJ2-7, with 8 bases identical to TRBD2. Germline lookup yields CDR1 SGHRS and CDR2 YFSETQ. J lost 6 bases, V lost 3 bases, and 5 bases had no gene match. CDR3 length: 13 amino acids. CDR3 protein: CASSSTSAREQYF. CDR3 coding DNA: TGCGCCAGCAGCTCGACTAGCGCGCGCGAGCAGTACTTC.

The chain joins TRBV7-9 to TRBJ1-2, with D tentatively TRBD1 (6 bases). From germline, CDR1 is SEHNR and CDR2 FQNEAQ (reference sequence). Trimming stripped 3 bases from V and 6 bases from J, with 11 bases between. The CDR3 is 13 residues long. The CDR3 DNA reads TGTGCCAGCAGCTTCTCGACAGGAGATGGCTACACCTTC. It yields the protein CASSFSTGDGYTF.

The CDR3 DNA is TGTGCCACCAGCAGAGATCTTGGCAGTGTGAAGCATTTT. It encodes CATSRDLGSVKHF. This chain connects TRBV15 to TRBJ1-5, with unresolved D. Germline V gene data show CDR1 as LNHNV and CDR2 as YYDKDF (reference sequence). CDR3 length: 13 amino acids. Between the trimmed V and J ends, which lost 0 bases and 14 bases, there was a span of 14 bases.

The J gene is TRBJ2-7, the V gene TRBV7-9; 7 bases fit TRBD1. V gave up 4 bases and J gave up 5 bases; unmatched junction bases: 11. This CDR3 region has 15 residues. The germline CDR1 and CDR2 sequences are SEHNR and FQNEAQ (reference sequence). The CDR3, as DNA: TGTGCCAGCAGCTATGACAGGGTGTTTTCCCACGAGCAGTACTTC. Translating it yields CASSYDRVFSHEQYF.

The chain couples TRBV6-1 to TRBJ1-5, with D unresolved. V lost 3 bases and J lost 2, with 8 bases in between. The CDR3 runs to 14 residues. Germline V lookup: CDR1 MNHNS, CDR2 SASEGT. CDR3 nucleotide sequence: TGTGCCAGCAGTGATTTAAGCCGCAATCAGCCCCAGCATTTT. It yields the protein CASSDLSRNQPQHF.

The chain combines TRBV9 with TRBJ1-2, with D possibly being TRBD1 (6 bases). This CDR3 spans 14 amino acids. V was clipped by 3 bases and J by 4 bases, with 13 bases between them. CDR1 is SGDLS, CDR2 YYNGEE, per germline. The CDR3 region has the DNA TGTGCCAGCAGCGGTGGACAGCGCCTCTATGGCTACACCTTC. Its protein is CASSGGQRLYGYTF.

This clone was recorded a few times. V usage is TRBV19 and J usage is TRBJ2-3, with TRBD2 as a possible D gene (5 bases). V was trimmed by 6 bases and J by 2 bases, leaving 15 bases between them. Germline loops: CDR1 LNHDA, CDR2 SQIVND (reference sequence). The CDR3 extends over 15 amino acids. DNA for the CDR3: TGTGCCAGTAGGTCCGAAAGCGGATACACAGATACGCAGTATTTT. Protein sequence: CASRSESGYTDTQYF.

This clone was counted once. V is TRBV28 and J is TRBJ1-4; no clear D. The CDR3 contains 15 residues. Trimming removed 2 bases from V and 5 bases from J, with 12 bases in between. Germline V CDR1 and CDR2: MDHEN, SYDVKM. The CDR3 bases are TGTGCCAGCAGTTTAGTGAACCAACCCAATGAAAAACTGTTTTTT. It yields the protein CASSLVNQPNEKLFF.

This clone has just one count. This rearrangement joins TRBV28 to TRBJ2-3; TRBD1 is a possible D gene (6 bases). Trimming stripped 8 bases from V and 2 bases from J, with 11 bases between. CDR3 length: 13 residues. In germline, CDR1 is MDHEN, CDR2 SYDVKM. The CDR3 is CASPGQSTDTQYF. CDR3 DNA sequence: TGTGCCAGCCCCGGACAGTCCACAGATACGCAGTATTTT.

The chain links TRBV5-5 to TRBJ1-5; D not certain. The CDR3 consists of 15 residues. Trimming shortened V by 2 bases and J by 3 bases, and 12 bases separated the two germline ends. CDR1 is SGHKS and CDR2 is YYEKEE in the germline V gene (reference sequence). The CDR3 reads CASSFVGQVNQPQHF. For the CDR3, the DNA is TGTGCCAGCAGCTTCGTAGGGCAGGTCAATCAGCCCCAGCATTTT.

The rearrangement links TRBV27 to TRBJ2-2; D uncertain. Trimming removed 0 bases at V and 4 bases at J, with 3 bases between. The CDR3 contains 13 residues. Per the germline V gene, CDR1 is MNHEY and CDR2 is SMNVEV (reference sequence). The CDR3 loop reads CASSLSFTGELFF. The CDR3 DNA sequence: TGTGCCAGCAGTTTATCGTTCACCGGGGAGCTGTTTTTT.

The chain links TRBV14 to TRBJ2-2; the D gene is possibly TRBD2 (5 bases). Looked up from germline, CDR1 is SGHDN and CDR2 is FVKESK. The CDR3 has 13 residues. The V and J ends lost 1 base and 7 bases respectively, with 7 bases between them. The CDR3: CASSQARGGELFF. DNA for the CDR3: TGTGCCAGCAGCCAAGCCCGGGGCGGGGAGCTGTTTTTT.

This clone occurred once. The chain couples TRBV5-6 to TRBJ1-6; unclear D gene. The CDR3 totals 15 residues. The germline V gene has CDR1 SGHDT and CDR2 YYEEEE. V lost 0 bases and J 7 bases, leaving 11 bases between the germline ends. CDR3 bases: TGTGCCAGCAGCTTGGGACCGTCTAGGAATTCACCCCTCCACTTT. Its translation: CASSLGPSRNSPLHF.

J is TRBJ1-6 and V is TRBV14; D gene uncertain. The CDR3 consists of 12 residues. Germline CDR1 is SGHDN and CDR2 is FVKESK. V was pared by 5 bases and J by 8 bases, with 7 bases between. The CDR3 spells CASSWGDSPLHF. The DNA for the CDR3 is TGTGCCAGCAGCTGGGGAGATTCACCCCTCCACTTT.

The chain is built from TRBV7-9 and TRBJ2-3, with D hard to call. The CDR3 totals 15 residues. Germline V gene lookup returns CDR1 SEHNR and CDR2 FQNEAQ (reference sequence). With 2 bases removed from V and 0 bases from J, the gap between germline ends came to 9 bases. CDR3 in amino acids: CASSLRKGSTDTQYF. The CDR3 nucleotides read TGTGCCAGCAGCTTACGGAAGGGTAGCACAGATACGCAGTATTTT.

V usage is TRBV12-3 or TRBV12-4 and J usage is TRBJ2-5, with 10 nucleotides matching TRBD2. V dropped 2 bases and J dropped 8; count of bases not matched to a gene: 2. CDR3 size: 13 residues. CDR3 sequence: CASSLKRGGTQYF. The CDR3 bases are TGTGCCAGCAGTTTAAAGCGGGGGGGAACCCAGTACTTC.

Only one count was recorded for this clone. The V and J genes are TRBV5-4 and TRBJ1-2; 8 bases match TRBD1. The CDR3 has 13 amino acids. Germline lookup yields CDR1 SGHNT and CDR2 YYREEE (reference sequence). V trimming: 4 bases; J trimming: 8 bases; junction bases outside the gene matches: 7. CDR3 residues: CASSPRTGPGYTF. CDR3 bases: TGTGCCAGCAGCCCGAGGACAGGGCCCGGCTACACCTTC.

V is TRBV5-1 and J is TRBJ1-6; the match to TRBD1 covers 8 bases. With 0 bases clipped from V and 7 bases from J, the junction kept 3 bases outside the gene matches. Germline loops: CDR1 SGHRS, CDR2 YFSETQ. The CDR3 contains 15 residues. DNA of the CDR3: TGCGCCAGCAGCTTGGCAGGGGGCGAGAATTCACCCCTCCACTTT. Its translation: CASSLAGGENSPLHF.

The CDR3 DNA reads as TGCGCCAGCAGCCCGGGGACTAGCGGGGGAGACGAGCAGTACTTC. It is translated as CASSPGTSGGDEQYF. V is TRBV5-1 and J is TRBJ2-7, with 14 bases that match TRBD2. CDR1 is SGHRS and CDR2 is YFSETQ in the germline V gene. The CDR3 consists of 15 residues. V shed 4 bases, J shed 5 bases, and the junction held 5 bases outside the gene matches.

The V call is TRBV5-6, the J call TRBJ1-1; D perhaps matches TRBD1 (5 bases). V dropped 0 bases and J dropped 6 bases, with 15 bases sitting between them. This CDR3 is built from 15 residues. CDR1 is SGHDT and CDR2 is YYEEEE in the germline V gene. The DNA of the CDR3 is TGTGCCAGCAGCTTGGCCCTCAGGGATCAGGCTGAAGCTTTCTTT. Translating gives CASSLALRDQAEAFF.

The rearrangement uses TRBV10-3 and TRBJ1-5; a possible D gene is TRBD1 (5 bases). CDR1 is ENHRY, CDR2 SYGVKD, per germline. Trimming stripped 2 bases from V and 7 bases from J, with 15 bases between. This CDR3 is 15 amino acids long. CDR3 coding DNA: TGTGCCATCAGTGAGAATGGGGCAAACGGGCAGCCCCAGCATTTT. This sequence encodes CAISENGANGQPQHF.

This chain uses TRBV6-5 with TRBJ1-3, with D unclear. There are 15 residues in the CDR3. Between the trimmed V and J ends, which lost 0 bases and 4 bases, there was a span of 10 bases. Germline CDR1 and CDR2: MNHEY and SVGAGI. For the CDR3, the DNA is TGTGCCAGCAGTTACTCGAGACTCGGAGGAAACACCATATATTTT. This encodes CASSYSRLGGNTIYF.

V is TRBV27 and J is TRBJ2-1; the match to TRBD2 covers 8 bases. Germline V lookup: CDR1 MNHEY, CDR2 SMNVEV (reference sequence). This CDR3 contains 16 residues. V shed 3 bases, J shed 7 bases, and the junction held 11 bases outside the gene matches. CDR3 region: CASSFYGGGGRNEQFF. DNA for the CDR3: TGTGCCAGCAGTTTCTACGGGGGGGGTGGAAGGAATGAGCAGTTCTTC.

The V and J genes are TRBV7-9 and TRBJ1-4, with 8 bases identical to TRBD1. The CDR3 sequence is 16 residues long. Germline loops: CDR1 SEHNR, CDR2 FQNEAQ (reference sequence). Trimming removed 5 bases from V and 0 bases from J; junction bases left unmatched: 5. The CDR3 here is CASSLGQDTTNEKLFF. The CDR3 DNA sequence: TGTGCCAGCAGCCTGGGACAGGACACAACTAATGAAAAACTGTTTTTT.

The rearrangement links TRBV11-3 to TRBJ2-2; D is ambiguous. V gave up 3 bases and J gave up 2 bases, with 1 base separating them. Germline V gene data show CDR1 as SGHNT and CDR2 as YENEEA. This CDR3 is built from 12 residues. DNA for the CDR3: TGTGCCAGCAGCTTTAACACCGGGGAGCTGTTTTTT. Its protein is CASSFNTGELFF.

V usage is TRBV5-1 and J usage is TRBJ2-1; 13 bases line up with TRBD2. Germline V gene lookup returns CDR1 SGHRS and CDR2 YFSETQ. The CDR3 length is 16 residues. With 4 bases clipped from V and 2 bases from J, the junction kept 3 bases outside the gene matches. Here the CDR3 reads CASSGGLAGAYNEQFF. The DNA for the CDR3 is TGCGCCAGCAGCGGAGGACTAGCGGGGGCCTACAATGAGCAGTTCTTC.

V usage is TRBV9 and J usage is TRBJ2-3, with TRBD2 identical over 9 bases. Per germline, CDR1 SGDLS and CDR2 YYNGEE. The CDR3 is 15 residues long. The V gene end was trimmed by 4 bases and the J gene end by 2 bases; junction bases not matched to a gene: 5. CDR3 DNA sequence: TGTGCCAGCAGCACCCGACTAGCGGTCACAGATACGCAGTATTTT. Protein: CASSTRLAVTDTQYF.

The rearrangement joins TRBV3-1 (or the pseudogene TRBV3-2) to TRBJ2-7; D possibly corresponds to TRBD1 (5 bases). The CDR3 has 14 amino acids. Germline CDR1 and CDR2: LGHDT and YNNKEL (reference sequence). Trimming removed 0 bases at V and 2 bases at J, with 8 bases between. CDR3 amino acids: CASSQDIRAYEQYF. For the CDR3, the DNA is TGTGCCAGCAGCCAAGATATCAGGGCCTACGAGCAGTACTTC.

V usage is TRBV11-2 and J usage is TRBJ2-3; 8 bases line up with TRBD2. Trimming removed 3 bases from V and 2 bases from J; junction bases left unmatched: 7. Germline V gene sequence: CDR1 SGHAT, CDR2 FQNNGV. This CDR3 comprises 16 residues. The CDR3 is CASSLGTSGFTDTQYF. In DNA form, the CDR3 reads TGTGCCAGCAGCTTGGGGACTAGTGGGTTCACAGATACGCAGTATTTT.

The rearrangement links TRBV23-1 to TRBJ2-7, with a weak D call TRBD1 (5 bases). TRBV23-1 is assigned to the ORF class and has an uncertain function. CDR3 length: 17 amino acids. Trimming removed 2 bases from V and 3 bases from J, with 20 bases in between. The CDR3 region is CASSQGVRQGPNYEQYF. For the CDR3, the DNA is TGCGCCAGCAGTCAAGGGGTACGGCAGGGCCCTAACTACGAGCAGTACTTC.

This sequence joins TRBV5-4 and TRBJ2-7; 8 bases line up with TRBD1. J lost 2 bases, V lost 3 bases, and 7 bases had no gene match. Germline V gene lookup returns CDR1 SGHNT and CDR2 YYREEE (reference sequence). The CDR3 is made up of 15 amino acids. The CDR3 is CASSWAGTGAYEQYF. Here the CDR3 DNA reads TGTGCCAGCAGCTGGGCCGGGACAGGCGCCTACGAGCAGTACTTC.

The chain carries TRBV11-3 and TRBJ2-7; 10 bases match TRBD1. Per germline, CDR1 SGHNT and CDR2 YENEEA. J was trimmed by 0 bases and V by 5 bases; bases with no gene match: 4. The CDR3 contains 15 residues. The CDR3 is CASSPGQGSSYEQYF. CDR3 bases: TGTGCCAGCAGCCCGGGACAGGGGAGCTCCTACGAGCAGTACTTC. Combining the CDR3 with reference TRBV11-3 and TRBJ2-7 gives the whole variable domain EAGVVQSPRYKIIEKKQPVAFWCNPISGHNTLYWYLQNLGQGPELLIRYENEEAVDDSQLPKDRFSAERLKGVDSTLKIQPAELGDSAVYLCASSPGQGSSYEQYFGPGTRLTVT.